The rows below give T cell receptor beta chains drawn from one sample of a study of cytomegalovirus exposure and HLA in healthy donors. Assay: immunoSEQ multiplex PCR; the TCRdb copy retains only in-frame clones and omits some. Of tens of thousands of clones in the sample, under 85% are singletons; the top ten hold about 8.2%. Sequencing was performed on PBMCs. The receptors come from a woman aged 40 to 50 in good health and CMV-seropositive. Both conserved end residues are part of each CDR3. Each record gives: J gene, D gene, V gene, clone size, CDR3 protein, CDR3 DNA. A D gene is named only where the DNA matches it firmly. Some rows have no size entry. The others give once, few or many, or a class for an expanded clone.

j_gene: TRBJ1-5; d_gene: NA; v_gene: TRBV19; abundance: NA; CDR3aa: CASSDPTPQTQHF; CDR3nt: TGTGCCAGTAGTGACCCGACACCTCAGACCCAGCATTTT
j_gene: TRBJ1-4; d_gene: TRBD1; v_gene: TRBV4-2; abundance: few; CDR3aa: CASSQDWDRVNNEKLFF; CDR3nt: TGTGCCAGCAGCCAAGACTGGGACAGGGTGAACAATGAAAAACTGTTTTTT
j_gene: TRBJ2-3; d_gene: NA; v_gene: TRBV4-2; abundance: NA; CDR3aa: CASSLLGVSAVF; CDR3nt: TGTGCCAGCAGCCTCCTCGGCGTGTCGGCGGTCTTT
j_gene: TRBJ1-3; d_gene: NA; v_gene: TRBV27; abundance: NA; CDR3aa: CASRGASGNTIYF; CDR3nt: TGTGCCAGCAGGGGAGCCTCTGGAAACACCATATATTTT
j_gene: TRBJ2-3; d_gene: NA; v_gene: TRBV11-2; abundance: once; CDR3aa: CASSLNFVSTDTQYF; CDR3nt: TGTGCCAGCAGCTTAAACTTTGTAAGCACAGATACGCAGTATTTT
j_gene: TRBJ1-4; d_gene: NA; v_gene: TRBV30; abundance: NA; CDR3aa: CAWTGPGEKLFF; CDR3nt: TGTGCCTGGACTGGGCCTGGCGAAAAACTGTTTTTT
j_gene: TRBJ2-6; d_gene: TRBD1; v_gene: TRBV11-3; abundance: NA; CDR3aa: CASSKWDSTELSGANVLTF; CDR3nt: TGTGCCAGCAGTAAATGGGACAGCACTGAGCTCTCTGGGGCCAACGTCCTGACTTTC
j_gene: TRBJ1-2; d_gene: TRBD1; v_gene: TRBV6-5; abundance: NA; CDR3aa: CASSSSGTGVPGYTF; CDR3nt: TGTGCCAGCAGTTCCTCCGGGACAGGGGTCCCTGGCTACACCTTC
j_gene: TRBJ1-2; d_gene: TRBD1; v_gene: TRBV7-9; abundance: NA; CDR3aa: CASSPGGPGYTF; CDR3nt: TGTGCCAGCAGCCCAGGGGGTCCGGGCTACACTTTC
j_gene: TRBJ2-3; d_gene: TRBD1; v_gene: TRBV28; abundance: NA; CDR3aa: CASSSPGTGPDTQYF; CDR3nt: TGTGCCAGCAGTTCTCCTGGGACAGGGCCAGATACGCAGTATTTT
j_gene: TRBJ1-2; d_gene: NA; v_gene: TRBV11-2; abundance: NA; CDR3aa: CASSLGLRAGDYGYTF; CDR3nt: TGTGCCAGCAGCTTAGGATTGAGGGCGGGGGACTATGGCTACACCTTC
j_gene: TRBJ2-7; d_gene: NA; v_gene: TRBV27; abundance: NA; CDR3aa: CATRTAAYEQYF; CDR3nt: TGTGCCACCAGGACAGCTGCCTACGAGCAGTACTTC
j_gene: TRBJ2-4; d_gene: NA; v_gene: TRBV28; abundance: NA; CDR3aa: CASRGAGLAKNIQYF; CDR3nt: TGTGCCAGCAGGGGAGCGGGCCTAGCCAAAAACATTCAGTACTTC
j_gene: TRBJ1-2; d_gene: TRBD1; v_gene: TRBV18; abundance: NA; CDR3aa: CASSPSATGDYGYTF; CDR3nt: TGTGCCAGCTCACCATCGGCGACAGGGGACTATGGCTACACCTTC
j_gene: TRBJ2-2; d_gene: TRBD1; v_gene: TRBV5-8; abundance: NA; CDR3aa: CASSRRQGGAGELFF; CDR3nt: TGTGCCAGCAGCCGAAGACAGGGGGGAGCCGGGGAGCTGTTTTTT
j_gene: TRBJ1-5; d_gene: NA; v_gene: TRBV5-1; abundance: NA; CDR3aa: CASSLGRNQPQHF; CDR3nt: TGCGCCAGCAGCTTGGGGAGGAATCAGCCCCAGCATTTT
j_gene: TRBJ1-2; d_gene: TRBD1; v_gene: TRBV11-2; abundance: NA; CDR3aa: CASSLTRDRGWRNYGYTF; CDR3nt: TGTGCCAGCAGCTTAACCCGGGACAGGGGATGGCGTAACTATGGCTACACCTTC
j_gene: TRBJ1-4; d_gene: NA; v_gene: TRBV19; abundance: NA; CDR3aa: CASNGARDEKLFF; CDR3nt: TGTGCCAGTAATGGGGCCAGGGATGAAAAACTGTTTTTT
j_gene: TRBJ1-6; d_gene: TRBD1; v_gene: TRBV28; abundance: NA; CDR3aa: CASSFLTGNSPLHF; CDR3nt: TGTGCCAGCAGTTTCCTGACAGGGAATTCACCCCTCCACTTT
j_gene: TRBJ1-6; d_gene: TRBD1; v_gene: TRBV19; abundance: NA; CDR3aa: CASSIMGQGPHNSPLHF; CDR3nt: TGTGCCAGTAGTATAATGGGACAGGGTCCACATAATTCACCCCTCCACTTT
j_gene: TRBJ2-1; d_gene: NA; v_gene: TRBV27; abundance: NA; CDR3aa: CASSGTISSYNEQFF; CDR3nt: TGTGCCAGCAGTGGAACTATAAGCTCCTACAATGAGCAGTTCTTC
j_gene: TRBJ2-7; d_gene: TRBD1; v_gene: TRBV7-6; abundance: NA; CDR3aa: CASSSSGTGRYEQYF; CDR3nt: TGTGCCAGCAGCAGTTCCGGGACAGGGCGCTACGAGCAGTACTTC
j_gene: TRBJ1-6; d_gene: NA; v_gene: TRBV9; abundance: NA; CDR3aa: CASSVEGARNSPLHF; CDR3nt: TGTGCCAGCAGCGTAGAGGGAGCAAGGAATTCACCCCTCCACTTT
j_gene: TRBJ2-7; d_gene: NA; v_gene: TRBV6-5; abundance: NA; CDR3aa: CASSWAGLHSYEQYF; CDR3nt: TGTGCCAGCAGTTGGGCAGGGCTCCACTCCTACGAGCAGTACTTC
j_gene: TRBJ2-1; d_gene: NA; v_gene: TRBV18; abundance: once; CDR3aa: CASSPPAGNNEQFF; CDR3nt: TGTGCCAGCTCTCCGCCGGCGGGTAACAATGAGCAGTTCTTC
j_gene: TRBJ1-5; d_gene: NA; v_gene: TRBV2; abundance: NA; CDR3aa: CASRRGPRDNQPQHF; CDR3nt: TGTGCCAGCAGGCGGGGGCCCCGTGATAATCAGCCCCAGCATTTT
j_gene: TRBJ1-2; d_gene: NA; v_gene: TRBV10-3; abundance: NA; CDR3aa: CAIAGQGQGDYGYTF; CDR3nt: TGTGCCATCGCTGGGCAGGGGCAGGGAGACTATGGCTACACCTTC
j_gene: TRBJ1-3; d_gene: TRBD1; v_gene: TRBV29-1; abundance: NA; CDR3aa: CSVATGSGNTIYF; CDR3nt: TGCAGCGTTGCGACAGGGTCAGGAAACACCATATATTTT
j_gene: TRBJ2-3; d_gene: TRBD2; v_gene: TRBV19; abundance: NA; CDR3aa: CASSGAGGSDTQYF; CDR3nt: TGTGCCAGTAGTGGAGCGGGGGGGTCAGATACGCAGTATTTT
j_gene: TRBJ1-5; d_gene: TRBD1; v_gene: TRBV6-1; abundance: NA; CDR3aa: CASTMDREQPQHF; CDR3nt: TGTGCCAGCACTATGGACAGGGAACAGCCCCAGCATTTT
j_gene: TRBJ1-4; d_gene: TRBD1; v_gene: TRBV5-4; abundance: NA; CDR3aa: CASSSGQEKLFF; CDR3nt: TGTGCCAGCAGCTCGGGACAGGAAAAACTGTTTTTT
j_gene: TRBJ2-5; d_gene: TRBD2; v_gene: TRBV15; abundance: NA; CDR3aa: CATSRERGGAEETQYF; CDR3nt: TGTGCCACCAGCAGAGAGCGCGGGGGGGCGGAGGAGACCCAGTACTTC
j_gene: TRBJ2-7; d_gene: NA; v_gene: TRBV7-8; abundance: NA; CDR3aa: CASSFGEGFNYEQYF; CDR3nt: TGTGCCAGCAGCTTTGGTGAGGGCTTCAACTACGAGCAGTACTTC